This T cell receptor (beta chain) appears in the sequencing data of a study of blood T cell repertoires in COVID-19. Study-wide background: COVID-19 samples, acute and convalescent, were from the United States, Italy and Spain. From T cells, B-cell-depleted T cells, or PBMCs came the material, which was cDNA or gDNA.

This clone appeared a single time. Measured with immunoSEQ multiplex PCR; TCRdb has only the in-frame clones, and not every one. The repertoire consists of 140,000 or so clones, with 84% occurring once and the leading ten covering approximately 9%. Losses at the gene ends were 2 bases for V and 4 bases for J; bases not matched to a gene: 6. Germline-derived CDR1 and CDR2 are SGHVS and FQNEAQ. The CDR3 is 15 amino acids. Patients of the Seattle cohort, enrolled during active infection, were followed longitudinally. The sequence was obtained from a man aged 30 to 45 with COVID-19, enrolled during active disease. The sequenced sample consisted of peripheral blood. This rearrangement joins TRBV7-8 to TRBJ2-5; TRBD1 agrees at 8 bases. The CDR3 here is CASSLRNGQGETQYF. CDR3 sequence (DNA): TGTGCCAGCAGCTTACGAAATGGACAGGGAGAGACCCAGTACTTC. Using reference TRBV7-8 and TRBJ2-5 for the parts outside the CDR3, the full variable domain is GAGVSQSPRYKVAKRGQDVALRCDPISGHVSLFWYQQALGQGPEFLTYFQNEAQLDKSGLPSDRFFAERPEGSVSTLKIQRTQQEDSAVYLCASSLRNGQGETQYFGPGTRLLVL.